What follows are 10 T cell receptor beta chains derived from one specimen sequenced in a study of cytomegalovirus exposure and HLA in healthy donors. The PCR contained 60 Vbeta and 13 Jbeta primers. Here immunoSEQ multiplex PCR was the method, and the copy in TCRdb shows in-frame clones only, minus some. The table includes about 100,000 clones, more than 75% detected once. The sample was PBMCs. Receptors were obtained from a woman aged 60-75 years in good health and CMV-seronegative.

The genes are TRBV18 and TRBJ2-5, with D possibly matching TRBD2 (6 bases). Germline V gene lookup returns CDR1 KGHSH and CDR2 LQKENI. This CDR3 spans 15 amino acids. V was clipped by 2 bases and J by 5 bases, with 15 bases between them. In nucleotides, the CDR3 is TGTGCCAGCTCACCAAGGCGGGGTGAGACGGAGACCCAGTACTTC. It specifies CASSPRRGETETQYF.

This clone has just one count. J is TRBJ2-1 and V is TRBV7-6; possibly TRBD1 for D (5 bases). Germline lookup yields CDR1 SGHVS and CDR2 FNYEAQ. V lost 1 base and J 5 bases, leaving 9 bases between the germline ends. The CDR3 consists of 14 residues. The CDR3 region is CASSLVRDDNEQFF. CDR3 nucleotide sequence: TGTGCCAGCAGCTTAGTCAGGGATGACAATGAGCAGTTCTTC.

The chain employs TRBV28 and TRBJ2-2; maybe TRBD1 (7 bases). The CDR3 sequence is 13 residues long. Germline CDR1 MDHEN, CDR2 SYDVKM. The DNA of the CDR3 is TGTGCTATCAGGGGGGCGAACACCGGGGAGCTGTTTTTT. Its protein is CAIRGANTGELFF.

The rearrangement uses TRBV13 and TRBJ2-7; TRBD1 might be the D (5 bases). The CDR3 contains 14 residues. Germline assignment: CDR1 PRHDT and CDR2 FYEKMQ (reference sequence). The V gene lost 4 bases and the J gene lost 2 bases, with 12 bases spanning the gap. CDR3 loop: CASSYQMGPYEQYF. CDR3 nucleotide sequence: TGTGCCAGCAGCTACCAGATGGGGCCCTACGAGCAGTACTTC.

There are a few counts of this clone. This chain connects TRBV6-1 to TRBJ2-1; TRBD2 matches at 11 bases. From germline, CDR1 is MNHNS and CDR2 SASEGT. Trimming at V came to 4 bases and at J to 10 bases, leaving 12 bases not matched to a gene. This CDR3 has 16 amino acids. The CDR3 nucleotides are TGTGCCAGCAGTGGGGGAGGGACTAGCGGCCGCCGAGAGCAGTTCTTC. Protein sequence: CASSGGGTSGRREQFF.

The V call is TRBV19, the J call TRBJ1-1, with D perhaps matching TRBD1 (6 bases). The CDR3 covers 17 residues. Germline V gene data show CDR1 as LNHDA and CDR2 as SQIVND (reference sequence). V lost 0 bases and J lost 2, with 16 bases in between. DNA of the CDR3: TGTGCCAGTAGTATAGATCTGGCAGGGGATTTTAACACTGAAGCTTTCTTT. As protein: CASSIDLAGDFNTEAFF.

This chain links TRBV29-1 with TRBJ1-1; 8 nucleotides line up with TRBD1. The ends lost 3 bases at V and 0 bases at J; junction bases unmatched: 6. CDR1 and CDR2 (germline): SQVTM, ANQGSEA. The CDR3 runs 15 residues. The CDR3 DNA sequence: TGCAGCGTTGACCCGGACAGGGTGATGAACACTGAAGCTTTCTTT. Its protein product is CSVDPDRVMNTEAFF. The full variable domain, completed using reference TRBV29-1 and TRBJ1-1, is SAVISQKPSRDICQRGTSLTIQCQVDSQVTMMFWYRQQPGQSLTLIATANQGSEATYESGFVIDKFPISRPNLTFSTLTVSNMSPEDSSIYLCSVDPDRVMNTEAFFGQGTRLTVV.

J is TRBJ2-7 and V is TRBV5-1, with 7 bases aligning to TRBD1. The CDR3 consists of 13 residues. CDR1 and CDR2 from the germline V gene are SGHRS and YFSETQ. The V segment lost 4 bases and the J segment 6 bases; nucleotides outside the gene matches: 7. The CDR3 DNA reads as TGCGCCAGCAGCCCACGACAGGGTGGCGAGCAGTACTTC. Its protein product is CASSPRQGGEQYF. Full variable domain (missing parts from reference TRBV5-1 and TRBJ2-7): KAGVTQTPRYLIKTRGQQVTLSCSPISGHRSVSWYQQTPGQGLQFLFEYFSETQRNKGNFPGRFSGRQFSNSRSEMNVSTLELGDSALYLCASSPRQGGEQYFGPGTRLTVT.

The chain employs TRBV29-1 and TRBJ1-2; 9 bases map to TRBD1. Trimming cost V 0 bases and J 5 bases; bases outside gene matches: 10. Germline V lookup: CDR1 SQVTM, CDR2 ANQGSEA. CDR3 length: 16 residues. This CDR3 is CSVEDPGTGKDYGYTF. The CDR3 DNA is TGCAGCGTTGAAGATCCGGGGACAGGGAAAGATTATGGCTACACCTTC.

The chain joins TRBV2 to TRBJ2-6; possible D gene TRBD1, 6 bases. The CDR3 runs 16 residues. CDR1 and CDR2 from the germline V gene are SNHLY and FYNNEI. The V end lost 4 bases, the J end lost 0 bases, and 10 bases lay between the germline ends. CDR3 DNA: TGTGCCAGCAGTGGGGGGCGGAGCTCTGGGGCCAACGTCCTGACTTTC. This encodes CASSGGRSSGANVLTF.